The present T cell receptor beta chain was sequenced within a study of T cells after yellow fever vaccination. The CDR3 loop spans 16 amino acids. Germline V CDR1 and CDR2: KGHSH, LQKENI. Trimming removed 5 bases at V and 0 bases at J, with 11 bases between. Study results and limitations: Reappearance after the booster was observed for most primary-vaccination clones (roughly 97% CD4, about 91% CD8).

As concerns this clonotype: Its antigen is not identified.

UMIs were added to TCR cDNA along with a universal primer site when it was made by 5'RACE template switching. A single record per CDR3 protein comes from TCRdb applying MiXCR to the 5' RACE reads. The sample has 250,000 to 400,000 distinct CDR3 sequences, roughly 4.3% seen once. Sequencing used PBMCs, obtained 5 days after the yellow fever booster vaccination. The V and J genes are TRBV18 and TRBJ2-6; the D is unclear. This clonotype was obtained from a man younger than 30 who received the YFV17D yellow fever vaccine. CDR3 in amino acids: CASSSRTYSGANVLTF. DNA of the CDR3: TGTGCCAGCTCATCGAGGACGTACTCTGGGGCCAACGTCCTGACTTTC.